A selection of T cell receptor beta chains follows, all from one sample in a study of blood T cells in healthy people across ages. TCRdb reanalysed the 5' RACE reads using MiXCR and keeps one entry per CDR3 protein. The table has more than 500,000 distinct CDR3 sequences, 25% to 30% seen once. What was sequenced was blood. These receptors all come from a woman aged 65 to 85 in good health. CDR3s include the opening cysteine and the closing phenylalanine or tryptophan. Only some rows state a clone size, as once, few, many or a class for expanded clones.

abundance	v_gene	CDR3aa
few	TRBV30	CAWSVWGASYEQYF
many	TRBV24-1	CATSDPGYGYTF
-	TRBV5-1	CASSSGSGEQYF
-	TRBV29-1	CSVDTARDRTWSF
few	TRBV19	CASSIGTGDDTQYF
few	TRBV12-3/TRBV12-4	CASSSTLSPSNEKLFF
few	TRBV29-1	CSVLLHEQYF
-	TRBV27	CASSLSSAGTSSSEQYF
-	TRBV20-1	CSARNIAGPEVYEQYF
many	TRBV7-8	CASSFRLPETQYF
few	TRBV19	CASRWTGTFVAEAFF
-	TRBV6-2/TRBV6-3	CASSYGGGRQSYEQYF
few	TRBV11-2	CASLRSMNTEAFF
few	TRBV4-3	CASSQVLGRRETQYF
-	TRBV29-1	CSVEGVGQEGSYNEQFF
-	TRBV14	CASSQDLGTSFPNEQFF
-	TRBV20-1	CSVTGGSGNTIYF